This TCR beta chain is from a study of cytotoxic CD8 clonotypes in ibrutinib-treated CLL. Study background: Investigators collected response samples after a median about twelve months of treatment, range 6 to 36. Notes on the study in general: Higher circulating CD8+ T-cell counts strongly accompanied higher baseline clonality, above age-matched healthy donors. Stable or contracted on treatment, public clonotypes were also uncommon.

Method: immunoSEQ multiplex PCR; TCRdb's copy keeps in-frame clones and lacks some. The table shows tens of thousands of clones, with around 75% occurring only once. V was shortened by 2 bases and J by 5 bases, with 11 bases between the two germline ends. Looked up from germline, CDR1 is SGHRS and CDR2 is YFSETQ. The CDR3 runs 13 residues. Concerning this clone itself: Its antigen is undetermined.

As input for TCR beta libraries, around 2 micrograms of genomic DNA came from cryopreserved PBMCs. The source of this sequence is a human donor with chronic lymphocytic leukemia. The chain couples TRBV5-1 to TRBJ2-7; D ambiguous. Sequencing was performed on PBMCs, taken after 24 months of ibrutinib treatment. As DNA, the CDR3 is TGCGCCAGCAGCTTACCGTCAGGCCACGAGCAGTACTTC. Translating it yields CASSLPSGHEQYF.